This TCR beta chain was sequenced during a study of cytomegalovirus exposure and HLA in healthy donors. Study-level points and caveats: The study found most TCR sequences rare, yet found some public TCRs in many donors.

The primer mix had 60 Vbeta and 13 Jbeta primers. Profiling relied on immunoSEQ multiplex PCR, and the TCRdb table lists in-frame clones only, not all of them. The sample records 220,000 or so clones, 75% being singletons. In regard to this clone: Its target is unknown. Sequence at one end of the junction differs from germline and may be a read error.

Germline-derived CDR1 and CDR2 are GTSNPN and SVGIG (reference sequence). This CDR3 spans 13 amino acids. Sequencing was carried out using PBMCs. The origin of this receptor is a woman in her 30s in good health and CMV-seronegative. J is TRBJ2-3 and V is TRBV30, with D perhaps matching TRBD2 (7 bases). CDR3 coding DNA: TGTGACTGGACTAGAGGGGGTACAGATACGCAGTATTTT. This gives the protein CDWTRGGTDTQYF.